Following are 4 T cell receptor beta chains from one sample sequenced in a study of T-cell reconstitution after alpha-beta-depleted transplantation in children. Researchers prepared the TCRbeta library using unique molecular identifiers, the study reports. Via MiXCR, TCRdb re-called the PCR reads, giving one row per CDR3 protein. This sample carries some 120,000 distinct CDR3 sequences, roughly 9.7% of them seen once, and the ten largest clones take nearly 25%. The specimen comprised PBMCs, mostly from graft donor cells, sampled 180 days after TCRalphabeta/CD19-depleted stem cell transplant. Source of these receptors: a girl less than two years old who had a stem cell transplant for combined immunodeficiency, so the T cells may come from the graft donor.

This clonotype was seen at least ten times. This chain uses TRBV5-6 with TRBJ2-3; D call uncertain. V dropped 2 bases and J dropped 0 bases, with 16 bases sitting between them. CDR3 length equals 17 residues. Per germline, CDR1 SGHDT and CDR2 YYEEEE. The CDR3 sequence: CASSFALTLSSTDTQYF. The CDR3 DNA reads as TGTGCCAGCAGCTTTGCCCTTACACTTTCTAGCACAGATACGCAGTATTTT. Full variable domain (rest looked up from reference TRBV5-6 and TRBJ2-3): DAGVTQSPTHLIKTRGQQVTLRCSPKSGHDTVSWYQQALGQGPQFIFQYYEEEERQRGNFPDRFSGHQFPNYSSELNVNALLLGDSALYLCASSFALTLSSTDTQYFGPGTRLTVL.

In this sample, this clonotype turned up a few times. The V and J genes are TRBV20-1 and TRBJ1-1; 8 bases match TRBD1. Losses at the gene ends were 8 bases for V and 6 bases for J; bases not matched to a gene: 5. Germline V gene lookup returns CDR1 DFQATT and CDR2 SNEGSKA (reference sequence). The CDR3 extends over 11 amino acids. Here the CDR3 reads CSSTGESEAFF. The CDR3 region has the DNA TGCAGTTCGACAGGGGAGTCTGAAGCTTTCTTT.

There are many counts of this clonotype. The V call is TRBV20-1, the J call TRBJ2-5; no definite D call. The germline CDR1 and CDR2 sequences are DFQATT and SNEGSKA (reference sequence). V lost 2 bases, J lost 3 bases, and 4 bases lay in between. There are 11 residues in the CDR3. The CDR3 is CSARTKETQYF. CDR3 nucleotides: TGCAGTGCTAGAACGAAAGAGACCCAGTACTTC.

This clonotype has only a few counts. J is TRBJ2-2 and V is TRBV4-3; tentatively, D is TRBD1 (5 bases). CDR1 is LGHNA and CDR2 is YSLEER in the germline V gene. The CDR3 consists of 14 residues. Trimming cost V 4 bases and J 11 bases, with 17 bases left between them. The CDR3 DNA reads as TGCGCCAGCAGCCGTGGGGCCGCCCGATCTGAGCTGTTTTTT. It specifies CASSRGAARSELFF.